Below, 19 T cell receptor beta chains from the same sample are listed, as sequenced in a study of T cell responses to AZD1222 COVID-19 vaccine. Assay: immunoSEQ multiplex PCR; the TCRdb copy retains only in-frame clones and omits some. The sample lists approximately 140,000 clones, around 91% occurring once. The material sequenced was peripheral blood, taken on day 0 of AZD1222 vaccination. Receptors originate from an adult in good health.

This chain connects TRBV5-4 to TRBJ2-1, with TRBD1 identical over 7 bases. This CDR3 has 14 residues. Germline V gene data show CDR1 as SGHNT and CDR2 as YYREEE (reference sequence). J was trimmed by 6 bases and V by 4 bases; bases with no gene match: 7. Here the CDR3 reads CASSPRDSSNEQFF. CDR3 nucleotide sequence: TGTGCCAGCAGCCCCCGGGACAGTAGCAATGAGCAGTTCTTC.

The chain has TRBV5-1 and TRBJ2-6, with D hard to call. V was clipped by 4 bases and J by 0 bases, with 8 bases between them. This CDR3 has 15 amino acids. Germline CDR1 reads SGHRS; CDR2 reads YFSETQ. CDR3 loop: CASSQGLSGANVLTF. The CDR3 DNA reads TGCGCCAGCAGCCAAGGCCTCTCTGGGGCCAACGTCCTGACTTTC.

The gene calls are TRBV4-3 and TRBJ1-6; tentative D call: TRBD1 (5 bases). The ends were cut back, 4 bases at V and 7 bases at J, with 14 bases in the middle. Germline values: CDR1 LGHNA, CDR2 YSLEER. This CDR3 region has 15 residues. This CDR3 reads CASSPLLRGNSPLHF. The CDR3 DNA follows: TGCGCCAGCAGCCCGCTTCTGCGGGGGAATTCACCCCTCCACTTT.

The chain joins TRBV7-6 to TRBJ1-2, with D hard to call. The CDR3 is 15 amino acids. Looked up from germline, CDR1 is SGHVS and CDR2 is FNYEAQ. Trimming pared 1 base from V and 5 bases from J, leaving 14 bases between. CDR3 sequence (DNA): TGTGCCAGCAGCTTAGAGAGGGAAGGGAGATATGGCTACACCTTC. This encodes CASSLEREGRYGYTF.

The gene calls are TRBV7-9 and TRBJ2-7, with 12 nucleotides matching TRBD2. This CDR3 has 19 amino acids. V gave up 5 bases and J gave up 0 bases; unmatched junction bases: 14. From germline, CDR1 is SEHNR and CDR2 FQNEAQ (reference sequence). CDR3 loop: CASSPPTSGRTLSSYEQYF. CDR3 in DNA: TGTGCCAGCAGCCCACCCACTAGCGGGAGGACCCTTAGCTCCTACGAGCAGTACTTC.

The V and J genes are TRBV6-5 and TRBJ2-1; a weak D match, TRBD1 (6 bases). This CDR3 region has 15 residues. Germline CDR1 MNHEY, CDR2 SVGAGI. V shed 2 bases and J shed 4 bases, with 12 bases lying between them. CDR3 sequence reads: CASSYGLTGYNEQFF. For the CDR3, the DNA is TGTGCCAGCAGTTACGGCTTAACAGGGTACAATGAGCAGTTCTTC.

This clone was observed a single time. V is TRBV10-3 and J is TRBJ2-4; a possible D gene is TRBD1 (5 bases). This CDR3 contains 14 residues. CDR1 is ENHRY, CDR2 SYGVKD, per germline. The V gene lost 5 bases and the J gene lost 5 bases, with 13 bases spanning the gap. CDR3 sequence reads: CAISSVGEENIQYF. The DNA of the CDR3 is TGTGCCATCAGTTCCGTAGGGGAAGAAAACATTCAGTACTTC.

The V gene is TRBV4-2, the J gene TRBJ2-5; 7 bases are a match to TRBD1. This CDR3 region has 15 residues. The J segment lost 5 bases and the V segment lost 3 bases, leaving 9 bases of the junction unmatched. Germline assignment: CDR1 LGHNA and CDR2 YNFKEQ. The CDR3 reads CASSQTGTASETQYF. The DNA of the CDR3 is TGTGCCAGCAGCCAGACCGGGACAGCCTCGGAGACCCAGTACTTC.

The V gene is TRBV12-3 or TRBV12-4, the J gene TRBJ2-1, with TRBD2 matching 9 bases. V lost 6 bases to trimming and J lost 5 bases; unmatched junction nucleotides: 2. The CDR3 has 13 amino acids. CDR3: CASRPSGDNEQFF. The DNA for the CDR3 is TGTGCCAGCAGGCCTAGCGGGGACAATGAGCAGTTCTTC.

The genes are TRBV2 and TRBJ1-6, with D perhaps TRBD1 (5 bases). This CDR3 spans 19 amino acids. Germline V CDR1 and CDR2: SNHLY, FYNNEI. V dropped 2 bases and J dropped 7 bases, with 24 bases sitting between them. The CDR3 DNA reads TGTGCCAGCAGTGAAATGTCAGGGCCCGGCGTGGGGGGGAATTCACCCCTCCACTTT. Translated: CASSEMSGPGVGGNSPLHF.

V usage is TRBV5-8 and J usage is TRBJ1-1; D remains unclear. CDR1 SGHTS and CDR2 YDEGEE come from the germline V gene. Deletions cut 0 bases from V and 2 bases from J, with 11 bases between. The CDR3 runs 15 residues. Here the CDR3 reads CASSLGPSVNTEAFF. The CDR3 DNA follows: TGTGCCAGCAGCTTGGGGCCGTCAGTAAACACTGAAGCTTTCTTT. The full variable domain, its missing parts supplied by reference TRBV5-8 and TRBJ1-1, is EAGVTQSPTHLIKTRGQQATLRCSPISGHTSVYWYQQALGLGLQFLLWYDEGEERNRGNFPPRFSGRQFPNYSSELNVNALELEDSALYLCASSLGPSVNTEAFFGQGTRLTVV.

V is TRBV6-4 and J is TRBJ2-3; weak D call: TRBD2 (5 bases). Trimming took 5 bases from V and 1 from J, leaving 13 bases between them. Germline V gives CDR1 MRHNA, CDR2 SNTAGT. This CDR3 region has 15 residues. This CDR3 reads CASSHRADGTDTQYF. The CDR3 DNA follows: TGTGCCAGCAGTCACCGAGCGGATGGCACAGATACGCAGTATTTT.

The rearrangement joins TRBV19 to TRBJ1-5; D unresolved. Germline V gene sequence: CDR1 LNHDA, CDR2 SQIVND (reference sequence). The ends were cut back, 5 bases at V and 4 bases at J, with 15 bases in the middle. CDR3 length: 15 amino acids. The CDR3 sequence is CASSPYLGNNQPQHF. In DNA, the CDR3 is TGTGCCAGTAGTCCCTACCTCGGTAATAATCAGCCCCAGCATTTT.

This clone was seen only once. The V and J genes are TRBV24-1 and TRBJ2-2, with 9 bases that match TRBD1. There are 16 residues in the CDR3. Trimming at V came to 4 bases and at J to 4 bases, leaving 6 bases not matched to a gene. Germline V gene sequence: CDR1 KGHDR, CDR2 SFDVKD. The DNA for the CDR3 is TGTGCCACCAGTGACCCGGGACAGGGAGGCACCGGGGAGCTGTTTTTT. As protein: CATSDPGQGGTGELFF.

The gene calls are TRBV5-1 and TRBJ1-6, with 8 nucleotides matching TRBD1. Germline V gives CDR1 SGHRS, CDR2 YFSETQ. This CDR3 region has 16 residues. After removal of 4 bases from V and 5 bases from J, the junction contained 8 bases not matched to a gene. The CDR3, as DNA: TGCGCCAGCAGCACCAGGGACAGGCCTCATAATTCACCCCTCCACTTT. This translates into CASSTRDRPHNSPLHF.

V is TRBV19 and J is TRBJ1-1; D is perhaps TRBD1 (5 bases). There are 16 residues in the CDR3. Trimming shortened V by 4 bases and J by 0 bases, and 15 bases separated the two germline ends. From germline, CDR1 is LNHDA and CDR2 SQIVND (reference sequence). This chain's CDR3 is CASSTDGTLLNTEAFF. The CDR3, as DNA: TGTGCCAGTAGTACGGACGGGACCCTATTGAACACTGAAGCTTTCTTT.

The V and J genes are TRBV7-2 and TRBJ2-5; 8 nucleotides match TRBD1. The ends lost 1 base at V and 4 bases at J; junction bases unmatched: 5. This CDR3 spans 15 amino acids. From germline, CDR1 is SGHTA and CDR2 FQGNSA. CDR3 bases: TGTGCCAGCAGCTTAGTTTTGCAGGGGGCAGAGACCCAGTACTTC. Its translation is CASSLVLQGAETQYF.

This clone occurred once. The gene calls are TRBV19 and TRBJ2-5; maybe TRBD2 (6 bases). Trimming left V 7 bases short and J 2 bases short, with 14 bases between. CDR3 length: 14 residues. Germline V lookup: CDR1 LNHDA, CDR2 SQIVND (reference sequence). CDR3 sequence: CASTQGGGQETQYF. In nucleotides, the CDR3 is TGTGCCAGTACCCAGGGAGGCGGTCAAGAGACCCAGTACTTC.

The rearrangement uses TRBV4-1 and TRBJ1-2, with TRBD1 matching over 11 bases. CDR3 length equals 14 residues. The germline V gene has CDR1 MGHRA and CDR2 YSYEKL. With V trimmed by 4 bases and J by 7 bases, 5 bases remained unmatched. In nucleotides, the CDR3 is TGCGCCAGCAGCCCGGACAGGGGGCGTTTTGGCTACACCTTC. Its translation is CASSPDRGRFGYTF.